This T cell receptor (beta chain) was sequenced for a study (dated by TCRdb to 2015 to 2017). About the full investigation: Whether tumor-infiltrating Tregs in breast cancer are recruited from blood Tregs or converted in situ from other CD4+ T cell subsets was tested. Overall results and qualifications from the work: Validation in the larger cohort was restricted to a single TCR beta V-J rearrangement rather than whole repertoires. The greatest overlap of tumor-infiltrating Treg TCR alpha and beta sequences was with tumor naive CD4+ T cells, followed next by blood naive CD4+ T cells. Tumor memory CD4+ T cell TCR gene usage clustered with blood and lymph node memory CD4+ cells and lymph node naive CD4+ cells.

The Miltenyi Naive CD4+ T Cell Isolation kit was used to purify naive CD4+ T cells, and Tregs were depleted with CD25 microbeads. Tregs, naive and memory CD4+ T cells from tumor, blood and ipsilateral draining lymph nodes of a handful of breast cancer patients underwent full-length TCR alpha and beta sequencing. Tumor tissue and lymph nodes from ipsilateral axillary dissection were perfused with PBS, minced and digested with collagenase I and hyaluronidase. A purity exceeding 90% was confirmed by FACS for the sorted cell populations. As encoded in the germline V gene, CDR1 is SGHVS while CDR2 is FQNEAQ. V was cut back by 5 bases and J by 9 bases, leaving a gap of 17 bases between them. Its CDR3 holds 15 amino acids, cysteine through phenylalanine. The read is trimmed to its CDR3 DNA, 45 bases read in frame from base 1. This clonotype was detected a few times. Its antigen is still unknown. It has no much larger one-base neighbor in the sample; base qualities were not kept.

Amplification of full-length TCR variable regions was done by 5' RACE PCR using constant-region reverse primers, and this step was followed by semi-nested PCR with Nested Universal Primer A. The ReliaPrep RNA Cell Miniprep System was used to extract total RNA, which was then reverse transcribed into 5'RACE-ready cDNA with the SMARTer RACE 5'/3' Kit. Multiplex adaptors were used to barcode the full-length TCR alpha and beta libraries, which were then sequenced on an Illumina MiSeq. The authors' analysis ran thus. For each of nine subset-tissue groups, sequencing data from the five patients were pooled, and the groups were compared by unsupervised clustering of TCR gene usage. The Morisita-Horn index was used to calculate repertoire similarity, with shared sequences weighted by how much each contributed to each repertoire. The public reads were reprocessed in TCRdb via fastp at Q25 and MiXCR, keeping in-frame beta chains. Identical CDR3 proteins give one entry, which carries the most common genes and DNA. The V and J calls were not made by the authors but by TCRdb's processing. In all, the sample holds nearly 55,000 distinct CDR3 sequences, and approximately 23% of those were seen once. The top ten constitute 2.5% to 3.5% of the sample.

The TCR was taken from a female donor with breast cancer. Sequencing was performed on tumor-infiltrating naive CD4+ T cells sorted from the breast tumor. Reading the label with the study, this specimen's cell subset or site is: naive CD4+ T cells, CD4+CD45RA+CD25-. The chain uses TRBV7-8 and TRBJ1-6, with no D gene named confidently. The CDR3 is CASSPDGTRGSPLHF. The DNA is TGTGCCAGCAGCCCGGACGGTACGCGGGGTTCACCCCTCCACTTT.